This T cell receptor beta chain was observed in a study of regulatory dendritic cells for organ transplantation (dated 2017 in TCRdb). In the study overall: TCRbeta repertoires were sequenced from sorted naive and memory CD4+ and CD8+ T cells before and after allostimulation with regulatory or mature dendritic cells. Broad study findings and their caveats: The authors pointed out considerable heterogeneity between individuals in the alloreactive memory CD8+ T cell pool, and only a couple of subjects were sequenced. Of the resting subsets, the one holding the most alloreactive TCR clonotypes was memory CD8+ T cells. In both subjects, allostimulation led to expansion of memory CD8+ clones, though the expansion induced by regulatory dendritic cells appeared to be more limited than that induced by mature dendritic cells. Repertoires were highly diverse in naive CD4+ and CD8+ T cells, less diverse in memory cells, and most oligoclonal in memory CD8+ cells.

Naive T cells were sorted as CD45RA+ and memory T cells as CD45RO+ CD4+ or CD8+ cells by FACS. T cells for TCR sequencing came from a couple of healthy control subjects. Sorted T cell subsets that were not stimulated were used as baseline controls for the mixed lymphocyte reactions. The Qiagen DNeasy Blood & Tissue Kit was used to extract genomic DNA. TCRbeta CDR3 regions were amplified by multiplexed two-step PCR using Vbeta-specific forward primers and Jbeta-specific reverse primers. The TCRbeta libraries were sequenced on an Illumina instrument via the immunoSEQ service. Concerning the study's data processing: V, D and J genes were assigned using IMGT annotation, and counts were corrected for multiplex PCR bias using synthetic CDR3 analogues. Repertoire clonality was computed in the immunoSEQ Analyzer as one minus normalized Shannon entropy. Fisher's exact test with Benjamini-Hochberg false discovery rate control was used to define clonal expansion, with two-tailed P<0.01. The table was pulled from immuneACCESS by TCRdb, which kept in-frame rearrangements only. Such tables lose some clones; where checked, under half of the loss comes from unresolved V genes, and the rest has no known cause. The DNA was the basis for D and trimming; V, J and clone size are from that table. Across this sample there are around 30,000 clones, with 82% seen only once. Approximately 0.43% of the sample goes to the ten largest clones.

About this clone itself: No antigen is known for it. No quality values exist for individual bases; no much larger clone is one base distant.

Trimming costs V 5 bases and J 0 bases, and their ends lie 11 bases apart. Per the germline V gene, MNHEY is the CDR1 and SVGAGI is the CDR2. The CDR3 goes from the cysteine to the phenylalanine over 15 residues. Only the CDR3 portion is preserved as DNA: 45 bases, with reading frame beginning at the first base. Material for sequencing was naive CD8+ T cells from blood. The sample's cell subset or site label, decoded: CD45RA+ naive T cells. This receptor was identified in a human donor in good health. The chain couples TRBV6-5 to TRBJ2-1; possibly the D gene is TRBD2, per 6 matching bases. The nucleotides read TGTGCCAGCAGTCGTGACGGGAGCTCCTACAATGAGCAGTTCTTC. It is translated as CASSRDGSSYNEQFF.